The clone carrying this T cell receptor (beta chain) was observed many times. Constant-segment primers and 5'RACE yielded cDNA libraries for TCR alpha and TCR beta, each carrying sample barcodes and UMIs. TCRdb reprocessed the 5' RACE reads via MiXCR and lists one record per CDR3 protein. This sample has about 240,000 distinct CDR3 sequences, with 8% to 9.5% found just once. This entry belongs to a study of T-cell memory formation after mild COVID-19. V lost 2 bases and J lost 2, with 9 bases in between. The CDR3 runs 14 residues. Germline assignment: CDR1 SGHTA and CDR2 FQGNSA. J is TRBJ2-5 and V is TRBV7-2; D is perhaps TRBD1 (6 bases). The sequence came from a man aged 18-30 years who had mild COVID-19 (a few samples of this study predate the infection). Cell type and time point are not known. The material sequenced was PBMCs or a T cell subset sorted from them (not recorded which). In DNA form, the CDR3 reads TGTGCCAGCAGCTTAAACAGGGATCAAGAGACCCAGTACTTC. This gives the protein CASSLNRDQETQYF.